Following are 25 T cell receptor beta chains from one sample sequenced in a study of T-cell reconstitution after alpha-beta-depleted transplantation in children. TCRbeta library construction was performed incorporating unique molecular identifiers. TCRdb itself ran the PCR reads through MiXCR, one entry per CDR3 protein. The table lists about 500,000 distinct CDR3 sequences, approximately 30% of them singletons. Sequenced material: PBMCs from the stem cell graft donor, taken from the stem cell graft. The receptors derive from a human donor who donated a stem cell graft to a child with aplastic anemia.

In this sample, this clonotype turned up a few times. The rearrangement joins TRBV20-1 to TRBJ1-5; weak D call: TRBD1 (5 bases). The CDR3 is made up of 15 amino acids. Germline-derived CDR1 and CDR2 are DFQATT and SNEGSKA (reference sequence). Trimming cost V 5 bases and J 9 bases, with 23 bases left between them. The CDR3 nucleotides read TGCAGTGCTTCTACCGGGACCATGGGGGGATGGCCCCAGCATTTT. This encodes CSASTGTMGGWPQHF.

This clonotype has more than one count but fewer than ten. The rearrangement uses TRBV29-1 and TRBJ1-1; D remains unclear. Germline CDR1 reads SQVTM; CDR2 reads ANQGSEA. V was trimmed by 4 bases and J by 11 bases, leaving 17 bases between them. This CDR3 has 12 amino acids. The DNA for the CDR3 is TGCAGCGTTGGAGTGGGAGCGCGCTACGCTTTCTTT. Residues: CSVGVGARYAFF.

V usage is TRBV11-2 and J usage is TRBJ1-1, with 8 bases aligning to TRBD1. V was pared by 3 bases and J by 1 base, with 10 bases of the junction left unmatched. The length of the CDR3 is 17 residues. CDR1 is SGHAT and CDR2 is FQNNGV in the germline V gene. CDR3 in DNA: TGTGCCAGCAGCTTGTCGAGACAGGGGACTCGGAACACTGAAGCTTTCTTT. Amino acid sequence: CASSLSRQGTRNTEAFF.

The sample holds one count of this clonotype. V usage is TRBV28 and J usage is TRBJ1-4; D gene ambiguous. V shed 7 bases and J shed 7 bases, with 10 bases lying between them. The CDR3 length is 12 residues. The germline gives CDR1 MDHEN, CDR2 SYDVKM. The CDR3, as DNA: TGTGCCAGCACCATAGTAGGTGAAAAACTGTTTTTT. Translating gives CASTIVGEKLFF.

This clonotype was counted many times. V gene TRBV20-1 combines with J gene TRBJ1-5, with D uncertain. There are 10 residues in the CDR3. CDR1 is DFQATT, CDR2 SNEGSKA, per germline (reference sequence). The ends were cut back, 5 bases at V and 6 bases at J, with 5 bases in the middle. CDR3 nucleotide sequence: TGCAGTGCTGGGAGTCAGCCCCAGCATTTT. Amino acids: CSAGSQPQHF.

CDR3 sequence: CSARTAWGLNYNEQFF. The CDR3 DNA follows: TGCAGTGCTAGAACGGCATGGGGGCTTAACTACAATGAGCAGTTCTTC. This chain connects TRBV20-1 to TRBJ2-1; the D gene is possibly TRBD1 (6 bases). The CDR3 consists of 16 residues. Germline CDR1 reads DFQATT; CDR2 reads SNEGSKA (reference sequence). V was shortened by 2 bases and J by 3 bases, with 17 bases between the two germline ends.

This clonotype was seen only once. CDR3 residues: CASSSTSGSGTGELFF. The CDR3 DNA reads as TGTGCCAGCAGTTCGACTAGCGGGAGTGGCACCGGGGAGCTGTTTTTT. This rearrangement joins TRBV21-1 to TRBJ2-2; the DNA was not compared with TRBD2, the D call given in the table. TRBV21-1 is a listed pseudogene. The CDR3 totals 16 residues.

The rearrangement uses TRBV7-2 and TRBJ2-1; 8 bases line up with TRBD2. Germline V gives CDR1 SGHTA, CDR2 FQGNSA. The junction had 9 bases not matched to a gene; V was cut back by 1 base and J by 7 bases. This CDR3 has 16 amino acids. For the CDR3, the DNA is TGTGCCAGCAGCTTAGGGGACCAGCGGGAGAATAATGAGCAGTTCTTC. Amino acid sequence: CASSLGDQRENNEQFF.

There are a few counts of this clonotype. CDR3 bases: TGTGCCAGCAGTCCGGGGACTACCATTCTCACAGATACGCAGTATTTT. It codes for CASSPGTTILTDTQYF. The chain links TRBV27 to TRBJ2-3; TRBD2 matches 7 bases. CDR1 and CDR2 from the germline V gene are MNHEY and SMNVEV (reference sequence). V lost 5 bases, J lost 2 bases, and 10 bases stayed unmatched. This CDR3 has 16 amino acids.

This sequence joins TRBV6-1 and TRBJ2-7; possible D gene TRBD1, 5 bases. V was pared by 6 bases and J by 0 bases, with 12 bases between. The CDR3 consists of 14 residues. Germline V gene lookup returns CDR1 MNHNS and CDR2 SASEGT. The CDR3 coding sequence is TGTGCCAGCAGCACCGTGGGGCCCTCCTACGAGCAGTACTTC. This gives the protein CASSTVGPSYEQYF.

J is TRBJ1-2 and V is TRBV7-9; no firm D call. The length of the CDR3 is 16 residues. Germline-derived CDR1 and CDR2 are SEHNR and FQNEAQ (reference sequence). V lost 4 bases to trimming and J lost 7 bases, with 22 bases between them. In nucleotides, the CDR3 is TGTGCCAGCAGCTCGAGGACGGACGATGAGGGTCCTGGCTACACCTTC. Translating gives CASSSRTDDEGPGYTF. The full variable domain, completed using reference TRBV7-9 and TRBJ1-2, is DTGVSQNPRHKITKRGQNVTFRCDPISEHNRLYWYRQTLGQGPEFLTYFQNEAQLEKSRLLSDRFSAERPKGSFSTLEIQRTEQGDSAMYLCASSSRTDDEGPGYTFGSGTRLTVV.

This clonotype was detected a few times. The chain combines TRBV20-1 with TRBJ2-1; unclear D gene. Between the trimmed V and J ends, which lost 0 bases and 4 bases, there was a span of 4 bases. This CDR3 contains 12 residues. CDR1 and CDR2 from the germline V gene are DFQATT and SNEGSKA (reference sequence). The CDR3 is CSARELYNEQFF. CDR3 in DNA: TGCAGTGCTAGAGAACTTTACAATGAGCAGTTCTTC.

In DNA form, the CDR3 reads TGTGCCAGCAGCCCCCCCCCAACTAGCAACTACAATGAGCAGTTCTTC. Its translation: CASSPPPTSNYNEQFF. This sequence joins TRBV7-8 and TRBJ2-1; TRBD2 is a possible D gene (6 bases). There are 16 residues in the CDR3. V lost 5 bases to trimming and J lost 3 bases, with 17 bases between them. Per the germline V gene, CDR1 is SGHVS and CDR2 is FQNEAQ.

The rearrangement joins TRBV6-5 to TRBJ1-1, with D perhaps matching TRBD1 (6 bases). V gave up 4 bases and J gave up 4 bases, with 16 bases separating them. Germline V gives CDR1 MNHEY, CDR2 SVGAGI. The CDR3 totals 15 residues. The CDR3 sequence: CASSSSYRVVTEAFF. CDR3 in DNA: TGTGCCAGCAGTTCCTCCTACAGGGTAGTCACTGAAGCTTTCTTT.

This clonotype was recorded a few times. Here the CDR3 reads CAWSPEAGLYNEQFF. CDR3 bases: TGTGCCTGGAGTCCCGAAGCAGGGCTCTACAATGAGCAGTTCTTC. The chain joins TRBV30 to TRBJ2-1, with TRBD1 as a possible D gene (5 bases). This CDR3 contains 15 residues. Germline assignment: CDR1 GTSNPN and CDR2 SVGIG (reference sequence). The V end lost 2 bases, the J end lost 3 bases, and 14 bases lay between the germline ends.

Details on this clonotype: The junction does not match germline at one end; this may be a read error. J is TRBJ1-1 and V is TRBV7-9; D is unclear. Germline loops: CDR1 SEHNR, CDR2 FQNEAQ (reference sequence). The CDR3 loop spans 15 amino acids. The CDR3 coding sequence is TGTGCTAGCAGCTTAGAACATGGCCCGGGAGCTGAAGCTTTCTTT. The encoded protein is CASSLEHGPGAEAFF.

The chain has TRBV4-3 and TRBJ2-3; D remains unclear. Looked up from germline, CDR1 is LGHNA and CDR2 is YSLEER. With 0 bases removed from V and 4 bases from J, the gap between germline ends came to 8 bases. The CDR3 consists of 14 residues. CDR3 loop: CASSQERWADTQYF. The CDR3 DNA is TGCGCCAGCAGCCAAGAGCGGTGGGCAGATACGCAGTATTTT.

The V call is TRBV7-9, the J call TRBJ1-3; no firm D call. The germline CDR1 and CDR2 sequences are SEHNR and FQNEAQ (reference sequence). V lost 2 bases to trimming and J lost 0 bases, with 8 bases between them. This CDR3 spans 15 amino acids. The CDR3: CASSLSIYSGNTIYF. CDR3 nucleotide sequence: TGTGCCAGCAGCTTAAGCATCTACTCTGGAAACACCATATATTTT.

There are many counts of this clonotype. The chain links TRBV20-1 to TRBJ2-1, with 8 bases that match TRBD2. The CDR3 runs to 15 residues. Germline CDR1 is DFQATT and CDR2 is SNEGSKA (reference sequence). Trimming took 6 bases from V and 0 from J; bases not matched to a gene: 7. The CDR3 region has the DNA TGCAGTGCCGGGAGGGGGGACTACTCCTACAATGAGCAGTTCTTC. Translating it yields CSAGRGDYSYNEQFF.

This chain joins TRBV12-3 or TRBV12-4 and TRBJ2-5, with D uncertain. There are 14 residues in the CDR3. The V end lost 5 bases, the J end lost 3 bases, and 13 bases lay between the germline ends. The CDR3 sequence: CASSLNPAEETQYF. For the CDR3, the DNA is TGTGCCAGCAGTCTAAACCCGGCGGAAGAGACCCAGTACTTC.

This clonotype was seen only once. This chain links TRBV12-3 or TRBV12-4 with TRBJ2-3; D not certain. With 3 bases removed from V and 3 bases from J, the gap between germline ends came to 16 bases. The CDR3 runs to 16 residues. The CDR3 DNA is TGTGCCAGCAGTTTTGCTGGACCACCCATAACAGATACGCAGTATTTT. Translated: CASSFAGPPITDTQYF.

The chain recombines TRBV29-1 with TRBJ1-1; 8 bases agree with TRBD1. The CDR3 spans 13 residues. Germline V gene data show CDR1 as SQVTM and CDR2 as ANQGSEA. V dropped 4 bases and J dropped 5; count of bases not matched to a gene: 6. CDR3 sequence reads: CSVAGRGLTEAFF. CDR3 sequence (DNA): TGCAGCGTTGCGGGCAGGGGGCTTACTGAAGCTTTCTTT.

The genes are TRBV3-1 and TRBJ1-4; D may be TRBD1 (5 bases). The CDR3 spans 16 residues. Trimming cost V 1 base and J 6 bases, with 15 bases left between them. In germline, CDR1 is LGHDT, CDR2 YNNKEL (reference sequence). The CDR3 reads CASSQGTQGDYEKLFF. The CDR3 coding sequence is TGTGCCAGCAGCCAAGGAACTCAGGGAGATTATGAAAAACTGTTTTTT. Full variable domain (remainder filled in from reference TRBV3-1 and TRBJ1-4): DTAVSQTPKYLVTQMGNDKSIKCEQNLGHDTMYWYKQDSKKFLKIMFSYNNKELIINETVPNRFSPKSPDKAHLNLHINSLELGDSAVYFCASSQGTQGDYEKLFFGSGTQLSVL.

This clonotype was found a few times. V is TRBV18 and J is TRBJ2-1; 8 bases are shared with TRBD1. The CDR3 has 16 amino acids. Trimming removed 2 bases from V and 8 bases from J; junction bases left unmatched: 11. The germline CDR1 and CDR2 sequences are KGHSH and LQKENI. The CDR3 region is CASSPTGTGASHEQFF. CDR3 nucleotides: TGTGCCAGCTCACCAACCGGGACAGGAGCGTCGCATGAGCAGTTCTTC.

This clonotype was detected only a few times. J is TRBJ2-7 and V is TRBV27; 7 bases align to TRBD1. The junction had 7 bases not matched to a gene; V was cut back by 6 bases and J by 2 bases. This CDR3 has 14 amino acids. CDR1 MNHEY and CDR2 SMNVEV come from the germline V gene (reference sequence). The CDR3 coding sequence is TGTGCCAGCAGCGACAGGGTTGACGCCTACGAGCAGTACTTC. Translation gives CASSDRVDAYEQYF.